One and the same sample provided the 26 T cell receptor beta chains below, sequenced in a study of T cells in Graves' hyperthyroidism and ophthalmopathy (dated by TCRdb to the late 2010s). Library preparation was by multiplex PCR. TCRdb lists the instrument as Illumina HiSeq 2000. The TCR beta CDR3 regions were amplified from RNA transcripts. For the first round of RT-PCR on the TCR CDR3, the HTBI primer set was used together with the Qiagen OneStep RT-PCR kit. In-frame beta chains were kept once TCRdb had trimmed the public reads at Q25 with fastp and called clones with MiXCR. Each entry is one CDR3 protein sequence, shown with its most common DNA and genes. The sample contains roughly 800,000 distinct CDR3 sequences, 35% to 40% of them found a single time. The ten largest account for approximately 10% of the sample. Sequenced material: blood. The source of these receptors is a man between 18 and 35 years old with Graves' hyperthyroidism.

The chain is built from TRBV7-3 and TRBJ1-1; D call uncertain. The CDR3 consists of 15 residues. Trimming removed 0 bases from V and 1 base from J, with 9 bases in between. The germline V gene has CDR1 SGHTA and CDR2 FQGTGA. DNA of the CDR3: TGTGCCAGCAGCTTAACGTCATATGGGAACACTGAAGCTTTCTTT. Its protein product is CASSLTSYGNTEAFF.

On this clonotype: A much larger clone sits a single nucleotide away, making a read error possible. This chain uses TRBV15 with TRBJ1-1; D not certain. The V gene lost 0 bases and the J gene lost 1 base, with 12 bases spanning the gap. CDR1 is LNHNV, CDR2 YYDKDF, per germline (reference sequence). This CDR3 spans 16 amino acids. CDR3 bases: TGTGCCACCAGCAGAGACAGAGAAGAAACGAACACTGAAGCTTTCTTT. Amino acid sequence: CATSRDREETNTEAFF.

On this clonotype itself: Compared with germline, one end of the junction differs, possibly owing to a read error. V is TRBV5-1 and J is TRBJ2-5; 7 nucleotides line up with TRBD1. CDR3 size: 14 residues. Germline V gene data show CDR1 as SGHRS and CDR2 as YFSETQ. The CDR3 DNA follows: TGTGCCAGCAGCCTACTCGGGACAGCAGAGACCCAGTACTTC. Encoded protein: CASSLLGTAETQYF.

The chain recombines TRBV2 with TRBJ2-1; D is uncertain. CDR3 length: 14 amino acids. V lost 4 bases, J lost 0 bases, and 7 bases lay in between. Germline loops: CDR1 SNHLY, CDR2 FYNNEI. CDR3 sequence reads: CASSGLVSYNEQFF. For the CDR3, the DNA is TGTGCCAGCAGTGGTCTAGTCTCCTACAATGAGCAGTTCTTC.

CDR3 DNA: TGTGCCAGCACAGGGGTGGACACTGAAGCTTTCTTT. This encodes CASTGVDTEAFF. The chain couples TRBV2 to TRBJ1-1; D possibly corresponds to TRBD1 (6 bases). Trimming shortened V by 7 bases and J by 3 bases, and 9 bases separated the two germline ends. CDR3 length: 12 amino acids. Germline CDR1 is SNHLY and CDR2 is FYNNEI.

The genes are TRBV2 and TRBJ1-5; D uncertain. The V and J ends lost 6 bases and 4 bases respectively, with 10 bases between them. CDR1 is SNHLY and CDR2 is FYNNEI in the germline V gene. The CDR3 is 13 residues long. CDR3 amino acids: CASSRRWNQPQHF. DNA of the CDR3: TGTGCCAGCAGCAGGAGATGGAATCAGCCCCAGCATTTT.

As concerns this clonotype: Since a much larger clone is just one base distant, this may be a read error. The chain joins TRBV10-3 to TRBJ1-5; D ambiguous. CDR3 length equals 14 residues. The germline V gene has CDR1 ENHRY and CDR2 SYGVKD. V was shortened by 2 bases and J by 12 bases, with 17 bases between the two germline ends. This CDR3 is CAISEIGVGERQHF. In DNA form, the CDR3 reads TGTGCCATCAGTGAGATCGGGGTCGGGGAGCGCCAGCATTTT.

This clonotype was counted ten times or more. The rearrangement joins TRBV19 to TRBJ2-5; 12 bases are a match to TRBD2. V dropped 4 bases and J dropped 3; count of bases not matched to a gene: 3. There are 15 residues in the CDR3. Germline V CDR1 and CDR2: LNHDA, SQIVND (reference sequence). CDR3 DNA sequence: TGTGCCAGTAGTAGCCGACTAGCGGGGGAAGAGACCCAGTACTTC. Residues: CASSSRLAGEETQYF.

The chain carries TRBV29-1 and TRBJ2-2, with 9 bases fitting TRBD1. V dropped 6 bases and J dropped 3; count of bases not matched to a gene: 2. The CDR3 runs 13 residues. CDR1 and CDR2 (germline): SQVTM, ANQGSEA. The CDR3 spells CSVGTGYTGELFF. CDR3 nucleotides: TGCAGCGTGGGGACAGGGTACACCGGGGAGCTGTTTTTT.

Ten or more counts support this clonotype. The CDR3 DNA reads TGTGCCAGTAAGTCGTATAGCAATCAGCCCCAGCATTTT. Translation: CASKSYSNQPQHF. The chain combines TRBV19 with TRBJ1-5; no reliable D call. The CDR3 is 13 amino acids. Trimming cost V 7 bases and J 0 bases, with 7 bases left between them. Germline CDR1 and CDR2: LNHDA and SQIVND (reference sequence).

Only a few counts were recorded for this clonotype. The DNA of the CDR3 is TGTGCCAGCAGTTTCAACAGGCCAACAGGGGGACGCAACACTGAAGCTTTCTTT. Protein sequence: CASSFNRPTGGRNTEAFF. The rearrangement uses TRBV6-5 and TRBJ1-1, with 8 nucleotides matching TRBD1. Germline lookup yields CDR1 MNHEY and CDR2 SVGAGI. This CDR3 contains 18 residues. V lost 4 bases, J lost 2 bases, and 15 bases stayed unmatched.

CDR3 coding DNA: TGTGCCAGCAGCCCAGCTGGCGGGAAGAACACCGGGGAGCTGTTTTTT. It encodes CASSPAGGKNTGELFF. The J gene is TRBJ2-2, the V gene TRBV12-3 or TRBV12-4, with a tentative D call TRBD2 (6 bases). V was cut by 6 bases and J by 1 base, with 15 bases left in between. The CDR3 covers 16 residues.

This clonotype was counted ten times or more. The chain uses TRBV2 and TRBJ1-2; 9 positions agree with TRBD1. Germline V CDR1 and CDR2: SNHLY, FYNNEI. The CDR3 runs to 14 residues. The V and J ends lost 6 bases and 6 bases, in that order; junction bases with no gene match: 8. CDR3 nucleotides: TGTGCCAGCAGATCCTTGGACAGGGGCGATGGCTACACCTTC. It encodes CASRSLDRGDGYTF.

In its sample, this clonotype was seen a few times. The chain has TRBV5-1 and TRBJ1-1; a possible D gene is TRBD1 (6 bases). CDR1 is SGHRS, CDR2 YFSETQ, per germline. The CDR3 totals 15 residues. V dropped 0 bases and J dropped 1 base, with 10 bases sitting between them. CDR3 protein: CASSLGGTQNTEAFF. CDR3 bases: TGCGCCAGCAGCTTGGGAGGGACACAGAACACTGAAGCTTTCTTT. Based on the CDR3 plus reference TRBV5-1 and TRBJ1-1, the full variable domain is KAGVTQTPRYLIKTRGQQVTLSCSPISGHRSVSWYQQTPGQGLQFLFEYFSETQRNKGNFPGRFSGRQFSNSRSEMNVSTLELGDSALYLCASSLGGTQNTEAFFGQGTRLTVV.

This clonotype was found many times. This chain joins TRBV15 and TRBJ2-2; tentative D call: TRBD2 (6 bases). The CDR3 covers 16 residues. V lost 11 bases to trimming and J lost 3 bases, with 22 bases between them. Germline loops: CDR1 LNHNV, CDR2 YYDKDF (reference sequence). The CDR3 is CASEPGRGSYTGELFF. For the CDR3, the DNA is TGTGCCTCAGAACCAGGGCGGGGCTCGTACACCGGGGAGCTGTTTTTT.

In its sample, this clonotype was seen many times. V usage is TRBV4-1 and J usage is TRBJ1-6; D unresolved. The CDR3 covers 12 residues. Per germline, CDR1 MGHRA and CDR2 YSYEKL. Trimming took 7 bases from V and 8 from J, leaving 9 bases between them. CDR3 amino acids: CASKAVDSPLHF. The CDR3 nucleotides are TGCGCCAGCAAGGCCGTCGATTCACCCCTCCACTTT.

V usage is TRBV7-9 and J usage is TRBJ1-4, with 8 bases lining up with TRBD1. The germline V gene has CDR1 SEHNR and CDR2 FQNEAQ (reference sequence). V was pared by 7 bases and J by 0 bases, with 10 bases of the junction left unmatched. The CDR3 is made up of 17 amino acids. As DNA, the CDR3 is TGTGCCAGCACCTCCTGGCCCAGGGGGCCAACTAATGAAAAACTGTTTTTT. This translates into CASTSWPRGPTNEKLFF.

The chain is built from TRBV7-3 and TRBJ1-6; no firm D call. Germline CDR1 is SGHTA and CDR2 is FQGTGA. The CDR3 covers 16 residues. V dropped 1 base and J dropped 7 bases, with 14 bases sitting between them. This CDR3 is CASSLIGSSGNSPLHF. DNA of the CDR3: TGTGCCAGCAGCTTAATTGGGTCCTCGGGAAATTCACCCCTCCACTTT. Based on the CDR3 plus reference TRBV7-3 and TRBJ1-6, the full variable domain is GAGVSQTPSNKVTEKGKYVELRCDPISGHTALYWYRQSLGQGPEFLIYFQGTGAADDSGLPNDRFFAVRPEGSVSTLKIQRTERGDSAVYLCASSLIGSSGNSPLHFGNGTRLTVT.

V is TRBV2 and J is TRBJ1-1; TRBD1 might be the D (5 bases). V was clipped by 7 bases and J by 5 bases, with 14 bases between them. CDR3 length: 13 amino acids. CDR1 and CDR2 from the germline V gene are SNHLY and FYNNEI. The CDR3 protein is CASTPLGGTEAFF. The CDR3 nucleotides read TGTGCCAGCACCCCCTTGGGGGGTACTGAAGCTTTCTTT.

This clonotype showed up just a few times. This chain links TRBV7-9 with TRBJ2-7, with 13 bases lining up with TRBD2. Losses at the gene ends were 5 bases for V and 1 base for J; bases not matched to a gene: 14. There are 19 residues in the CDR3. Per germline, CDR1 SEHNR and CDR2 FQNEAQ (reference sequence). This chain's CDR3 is CASSQTSAGTSGKSYEQYF. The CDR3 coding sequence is TGTGCCAGCAGCCAAACCTCGGCCGGGACTAGCGGGAAGTCCTACGAGCAGTACTTC. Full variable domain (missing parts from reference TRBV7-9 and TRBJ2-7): DTGVSQNPRHKITKRGQNVTFRCDPISEHNRLYWYRQTLGQGPEFLTYFQNEAQLEKSRLLSDRFSAERPKGSFSTLEIQRTEQGDSAMYLCASSQTSAGTSGKSYEQYFGPGTRLTVT.

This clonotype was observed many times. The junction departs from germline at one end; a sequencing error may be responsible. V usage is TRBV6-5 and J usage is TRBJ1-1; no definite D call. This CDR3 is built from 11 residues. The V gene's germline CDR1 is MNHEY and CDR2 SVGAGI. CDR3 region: CACRSNTEAFF. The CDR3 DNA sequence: TGTGCCTGCAGGAGTAACACTGAAGCTTTCTTT.

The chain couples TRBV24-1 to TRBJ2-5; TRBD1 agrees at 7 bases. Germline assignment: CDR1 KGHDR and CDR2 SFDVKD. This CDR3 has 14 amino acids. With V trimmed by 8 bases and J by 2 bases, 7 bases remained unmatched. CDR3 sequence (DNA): TGTGCCACCAATTCTGACAGGGAGCAAGAGACCCAGTACTTC. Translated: CATNSDREQETQYF.

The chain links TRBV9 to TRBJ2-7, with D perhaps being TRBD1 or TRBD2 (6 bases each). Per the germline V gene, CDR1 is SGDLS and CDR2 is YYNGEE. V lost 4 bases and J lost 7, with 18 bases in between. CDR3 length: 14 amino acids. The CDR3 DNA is TGTGCCAGCAGCCGCGCTTCGTTAGGGGGGGAGCAGTACTTC. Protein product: CASSRASLGGEQYF.

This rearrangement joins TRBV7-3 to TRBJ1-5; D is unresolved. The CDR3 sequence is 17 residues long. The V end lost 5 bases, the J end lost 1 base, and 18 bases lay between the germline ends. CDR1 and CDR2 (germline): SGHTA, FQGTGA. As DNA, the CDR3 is TGTGCCAGCAGCCAAGTCCCACCGCAGATAAGCAATCAGCCCCAGCATTTT. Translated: CASSQVPPQISNQPQHF.

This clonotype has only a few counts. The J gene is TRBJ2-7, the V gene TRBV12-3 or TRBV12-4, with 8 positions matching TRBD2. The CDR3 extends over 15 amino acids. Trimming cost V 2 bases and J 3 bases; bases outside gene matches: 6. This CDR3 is CASSLHPSGSYEQYF. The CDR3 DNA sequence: TGTGCCAGCAGTTTACACCCCAGCGGGAGCTACGAGCAGTACTTC.

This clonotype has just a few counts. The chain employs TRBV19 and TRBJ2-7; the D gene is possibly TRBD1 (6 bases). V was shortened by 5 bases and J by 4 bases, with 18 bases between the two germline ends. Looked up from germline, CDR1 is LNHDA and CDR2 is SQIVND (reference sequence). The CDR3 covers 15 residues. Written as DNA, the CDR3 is TGTGCCAGTAGTCCTAGGACAGAAACTCCGTACGAGCAGTACTTC. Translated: CASSPRTETPYEQYF.